This TCR beta chain was captured in a study of T cell changes during pregnancy in multiple sclerosis. The CDR3 contains 12 residues. J was trimmed by 6 bases and V by 5 bases; bases with no gene match: 4. Germline V CDR1 and CDR2: MNHEY, SMNVEV (reference sequence). TCRdb keeps only in-frame clones here, not all; method: immunoSEQ multiplex PCR. Among 55,000 to 95,000 clones listed, just over 90% were seen once. The chain couples TRBV27 to TRBJ2-7, with 7 bases aligning to TRBD1. This TCR derives from a female donor in good health, enrolled as a control in a pregnancy study. This specimen consisted of peripheral blood, obtained in the second trimester of pregnancy. The CDR3 protein is CASSLTGFEQYF. The CDR3 region has the DNA TGTGCCAGCAGTCTGACAGGGTTCGAGCAGTACTTC.